This T cell receptor (beta chain) originates from a study of cytomegalovirus exposure and HLA in healthy donors. Primers: 60 Vbeta forward and 13 Jbeta reverse. Sequencing was performed with immunoSEQ multiplex PCR; in TCRdb, only in-frame clones are kept and a portion is missing. The table has 150,000 to 200,000 clones, roughly four fifths seen once. The length of the CDR3 is 14 residues. The germline gives CDR1 SGHDT, CDR2 YYEEEE. Trimming at V came to 4 bases and at J to 3 bases, leaving 6 bases not matched to a gene. The receptor was isolated from a woman aged 40 to 50 in good health and CMV-seronegative. The V call is TRBV5-6, the J call TRBJ1-2; 7 nucleotides align to TRBD1. Sequencing used PBMCs. CDR3 nucleotides: TGTGCCAGCAGCCTGGACAGGAGAGACTATGGCTACACCTTC. Translation gives CASSLDRRDYGYTF.